This is a list of T cell receptor beta chains from one sample in a study of T cell responses to AZD1222 COVID-19 vaccine. Clones were sequenced by immunoSEQ multiplex PCR, and TCRdb holds only the in-frame ones, with some missing. The repertoire has 150,000 to 200,000 clones, about nine tenths of them found once; the top ten carry around 5.2%. The sequencing used peripheral blood, collected on day 0 of AZD1222 vaccination. These receptors were obtained from an adult in good health. The CDR3 runs from the conserved cysteine through the conserved F or W. The D gene is left open where the match is weak. Rows may omit the clone size; those that give it use once, few, many or a size class.

>TRBJ1-1|TRBV5-6|NA|NA
CASSLQGWPEAFF
TGTGCCAGCAGCTTGCAGGGCTGGCCTGAAGCTTTCTTT
>TRBJ2-7|TRBV6-1|NA|NA
CASSEMDNPIYEQYF
TGTGCCAGCAGTGAAATGGACAATCCAATCTACGAGCAGTACTTC
>TRBJ1-2|TRBV5-1|NA|NA
CASSLLGDDYGYTF
TGCGCCAGCAGCTTGTTGGGGGACGACTATGGCTACACCTTC
>TRBJ2-2|TRBV6-5|few|TRBD1
CANRDSDTGELFF
TGTGCCAACAGGGACAGTGACACCGGGGAGCTGTTTTTT
>TRBJ1-2|TRBV12-3/TRBV12-4|NA|NA
CASSLSSNYGYTF
TGTGCCAGCAGTTTAAGCTCTAACTATGGCTACACCTTC
>TRBJ1-3|TRBV28|NA|NA
CASRGGGVSGNTIYF
TGTGCCAGCAGGGGTGGGGGAGTCTCTGGAAACACCATATATTTT
>TRBJ1-1|TRBV19|NA|NA
CATREAAEAFF
TGTGCCACCCGGGAGGCGGCTGAAGCTTTCTTT
>TRBJ2-3|TRBV3-1/TRBV3-2|NA|NA
CASSQDLGYYTDTQYF
TGTGCCAGCAGCCAAGATCTTGGGTATTATACGGATACGCAGTATTTT
>TRBJ2-2|TRBV24-1|NA|NA
CATSEVRGFPNPGELFF
TGTGCCACCAGTGAAGTCAGGGGATTCCCTAACCCCGGGGAGCTGTTTTTT
>TRBJ1-2|TRBV7-2|NA|TRBD1
CASSSWTGHTF
TGTGCCAGCAGCTCGTGGACAGGGCACACCTTC
>TRBJ2-5|TRBV6-6|few|NA
CASNQGWGQETQYF
TGTGCCAGCAACCAGGGGTGGGGGCAAGAGACCCAGTACTTC
>TRBJ2-3|TRBV19|NA|NA
CASSWGLSDTQYF
TGTGCCAGTAGTTGGGGACTCTCAGATACGCAGTATTTT
>TRBJ2-1|TRBV28|NA|NA
CASSSPHTGGYNEQFF
TGTGCCAGCAGCTCTCCCCACACTGGGGGGTACAATGAGCAGTTCTTC
>TRBJ1-3|TRBV5-1|few|NA
CATRDGDSGNTIYF
TGCGCCACCCGGGACGGTGACTCTGGAAACACCATATATTTT
>TRBJ1-1|TRBV29-1|NA|NA
CSVVRGSIEAFF
TGCAGCGTTGTGAGGGGTAGTATTGAAGCTTTCTTT
>TRBJ2-7|TRBV28|NA|TRBD2
CASTVGGLAGSSYEQYF
TGTGCCAGCACCGTTGGGGGACTAGCGGGGAGCTCCTACGAGCAGTACTTC
>TRBJ1-3|TRBV10-3|NA|NA
CAISESPGSGNTIYF
TGTGCCATCAGTGAGTCCCCGGGGTCCGGAAACACCATATATTTT
>TRBJ1-6|TRBV9|few|NA
CASSAQGTSNSPLHF
TGTGCCAGCAGCGCACAGGGTACCTCTAATTCACCCCTCCACTTT
>TRBJ1-5|TRBV10-3|once|TRBD1
CAIRGGQGDFQPQHF
TGTGCCATCAGGGGGGGACAGGGGGATTTCCAGCCCCAGCATTTT
>TRBJ1-5|TRBV28|NA|TRBD1
CASSRPTGGWQGSNQPQHF
TGTGCCAGCAGCCGCCCGACAGGGGGCTGGCAAGGGAGCAATCAGCCCCAGCATTTT
>TRBJ1-1|TRBV19|NA|NA
CASSITPRMGLEAFF
TGTGCCAGTAGTATTACCCCCAGAATGGGTCTTGAAGCTTTCTTT
>TRBJ2-2|TRBV28|NA|TRBD2
CASSLYFGTSGNTGELFF
TGTGCCAGCAGTTTATACTTTGGGACTAGCGGTAACACCGGGGAGCTGTTTTTT
>TRBJ1-4|TRBV19|NA|NA
CASSIIGELATNEKLFF
TGTGCCAGTAGTATAATAGGGGAGCTTGCAACTAATGAAAAACTGTTTTTT
>TRBJ2-3|TRBV11-1|NA|NA
CASSPGRNAPHTQYF
TGTGCCAGCAGCCCGGGGAGGAATGCTCCCCATACGCAGTATTTT
>TRBJ1-1|TRBV28|NA|NA
CASSLILSLDASNTEAFF
TGTGCCAGCAGTTTAATTCTTTCGTTAGACGCCAGTAACACTGAAGCTTTCTTT
>TRBJ2-1|TRBV11-3|NA|NA
CASSLGLGGGVVDEQFF
TGTGCCAGCAGCTTAGGGCTTGGCGGAGGGGTCGTAGATGAGCAGTTCTTC
>TRBJ2-7|TRBV27|NA|TRBD2
CASGAAGTSSTFYEQYF
TGTGCCAGCGGCGCAGCCGGGACTAGTTCTACATTCTACGAGCAGTACTTC
>TRBJ2-1|TRBV6-6|NA|TRBD2
CASRLAGGGNEQFF
TGTGCCAGCAGGCTAGCGGGAGGGGGCAATGAGCAGTTCTTC
>TRBJ1-5|TRBV15|NA|NA
CATSRDGTLVDQPQHF
TGTGCCACCAGCAGAGATGGGACGCTGGTGGATCAGCCCCAGCATTTT
>TRBJ2-1|TRBV14|NA|TRBD2
CASSLNQRGGGEQFF
TGTGCCAGCAGCCTTAATCAGCGGGGGGGCGGTGAGCAGTTCTTC
>TRBJ2-1|TRBV3-1/TRBV3-2|once|NA
CASSQTSYNEQFF
TGTGCCAGCAGCCAAACTAGCTACAATGAGCAGTTCTTC
>TRBJ2-2|TRBV9|NA|NA
CASSVALANTGELFF
TGTGCCAGCAGCGTAGCTCTAGCGAACACCGGGGAGCTGTTTTTT
>TRBJ2-7|TRBV7-2|NA|NA
CASSFSRGNEQYF
TGTGCCAGCAGCTTCTCCAGGGGAAACGAGCAGTACTTC
>TRBJ2-7|TRBV6-5|NA|NA
CASNPAGPYEQYF
TGTGCCAGCAATCCTGCAGGCCCCTACGAGCAGTACTTC
>TRBJ1-2|TRBV6-5|NA|NA
CASKTTVFNYGYTF
TGTGCCAGCAAAACGACAGTGTTTAACTATGGCTACACCTTC
>TRBJ2-7|TRBV6-5|NA|TRBD1
CASSQGDRGYEQYF
TGTGCCAGCAGTCAGGGGGACAGGGGCTACGAGCAGTACTTC
>TRBJ2-5|TRBV18|NA|NA
CASSPQEETQYF
TGTGCCAGCTCACCACAGGAAGAGACCCAGTACTTC
>TRBJ2-2|TRBV5-8|NA|NA
CASSFDTGASTGELFF
TGTGCCAGCAGCTTTGATACAGGAGCATCCACCGGGGAGCTGTTTTTT
>TRBJ2-1|TRBV24-1|NA|TRBD1
CATSDSGDPRGNEQFF
TGTGCCACCAGTGATTCGGGCGACCCCAGGGGGAATGAGCAGTTCTTC
>TRBJ1-5|TRBV28|few|NA
CASSPPWQPQHF
TGTGCCAGCAGTCCCCCATGGCAGCCCCAGCATTTT
>TRBJ1-4|TRBV13|NA|NA
CASSLGRSEKLFF
TGTGCCAGCAGCCTCGGACGTAGTGAAAAACTGTTTTTT
>TRBJ1-1|TRBV2|NA|NA
CASRDGEMYTEAFF
TGTGCCAGCAGGGACGGGGAGATGTACACTGAAGCTTTCTTT
>TRBJ2-2|TRBV19|NA|NA
CASSHRAGELFF
TGTGCCAGTAGTCACCGAGCCGGGGAGCTGTTTTTT
>TRBJ2-1|TRBV28|once|TRBD2
CASQPGLAGGPSNEQFF
TGTGCCAGTCAGCCGGGACTAGCGGGAGGGCCGAGCAATGAGCAGTTCTTC
>TRBJ1-5|TRBV4-3|once|NA
CASSQDRRGHQPQHF
TGCGCCAGCAGCCAAGACAGGCGGGGCCACCAGCCCCAGCATTTT
>TRBJ2-1|TRBV5-1|NA|TRBD1
CASSLGWTGMDNEQFF
TGCGCCAGCAGCTTGGGCTGGACAGGAATGGACAATGAGCAGTTCTTC